This T cell receptor beta chain was found in a study of OX40 agonist ivuxolimab in advanced cancers. Produced via immunoSEQ multiplex PCR; TCRdb's table is partial and in-frame only. The profile shows approximately 87,000 clones, more than 90% of them singletons. Comment on this clone: What it binds is not known.

General observations from the study: Expanded clones were, on average, more numerous among CD8+ T cells than CD4+.

V was clipped by 3 bases and J by 5 bases; unmatched bases: 5. The germline V gene encodes CDR1 SGDLS and CDR2 YYNGEE. The CDR3 has 14 amino acids. This clonotype was sampled from an adult with an advanced solid tumor such as melanoma, head and neck, liver or kidney cancer. V and J are TRBV9 and TRBJ1-5; 7 bases are shared with TRBD1. The sample was CD4+ or CD8+ T cells sorted from blood, taken in a trial of the OX40 agonist ivuxolimab. CDR3 sequence reads: CASSATGRDQPQHF. CDR3 nucleotide sequence: TGTGCCAGCAGCGCGACAGGGAGAGATCAGCCCCAGCATTTT.